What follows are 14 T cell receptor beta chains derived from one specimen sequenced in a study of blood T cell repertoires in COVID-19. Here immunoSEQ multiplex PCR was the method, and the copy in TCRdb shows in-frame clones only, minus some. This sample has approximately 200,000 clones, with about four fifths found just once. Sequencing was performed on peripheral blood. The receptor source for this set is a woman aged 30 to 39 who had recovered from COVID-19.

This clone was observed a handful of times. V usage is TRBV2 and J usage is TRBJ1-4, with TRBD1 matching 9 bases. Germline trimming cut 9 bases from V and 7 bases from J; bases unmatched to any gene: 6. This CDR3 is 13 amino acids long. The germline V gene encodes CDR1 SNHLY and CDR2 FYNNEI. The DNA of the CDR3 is TGTGCCAGGGGGGGACAGGGCACTGAAAAACTGTTTTTT. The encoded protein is CARGGQGTEKLFF. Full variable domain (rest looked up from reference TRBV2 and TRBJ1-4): EPEVTQTPSHQVTQMGQEVILRCVPISNHLYFYWYRQILGQKVEFLVSFYNNEISEKSEIFDDQFSVERPDGSNFTLKIRSTKLEDSAMYFCARGGQGTEKLFFGSGTQLSVL.

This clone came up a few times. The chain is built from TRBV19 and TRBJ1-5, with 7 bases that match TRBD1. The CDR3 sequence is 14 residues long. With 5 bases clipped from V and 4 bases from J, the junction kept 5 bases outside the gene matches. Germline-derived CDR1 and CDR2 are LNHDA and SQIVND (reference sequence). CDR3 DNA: TGTGCCAGTAGTTGGGGACAGTCGAATCAGCCCCAGCATTTT. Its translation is CASSWGQSNQPQHF.

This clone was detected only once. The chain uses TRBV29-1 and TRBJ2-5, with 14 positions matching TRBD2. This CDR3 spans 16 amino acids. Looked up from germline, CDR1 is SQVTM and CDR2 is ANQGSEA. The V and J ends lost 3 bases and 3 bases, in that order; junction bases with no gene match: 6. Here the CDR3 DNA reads TGCAGCGTTGAGGGACTAGCGGGAGTTAGGGAAGAGACCCAGTACTTC. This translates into CSVEGLAGVREETQYF.

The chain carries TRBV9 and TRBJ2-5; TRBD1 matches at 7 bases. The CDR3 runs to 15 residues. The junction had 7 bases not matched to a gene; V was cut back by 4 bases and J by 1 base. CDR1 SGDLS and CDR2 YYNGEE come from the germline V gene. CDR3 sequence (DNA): TGTGCCAGCAGCCTCCAAGGGACAGCCCAAGAGACCCAGTACTTC. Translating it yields CASSLQGTAQETQYF. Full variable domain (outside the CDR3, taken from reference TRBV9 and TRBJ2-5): DSGVTQTPKHLITATGQRVTLRCSPRSGDLSVYWYQQSLDQGLQFLIQYYNGEERAKGNILERFSAQQFPDLHSELNLSSLELGDSALYFCASSLQGTAQETQYFGPGTRLLVL.

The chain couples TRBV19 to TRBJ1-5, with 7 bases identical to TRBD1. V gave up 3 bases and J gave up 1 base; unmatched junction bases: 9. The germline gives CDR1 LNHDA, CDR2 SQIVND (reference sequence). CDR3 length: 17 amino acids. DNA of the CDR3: TGTGCCAGTAGTATTTGGGAGACAGGGTTGAGCAATCAGCCCCAGCATTTT. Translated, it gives CASSIWETGLSNQPQHF.

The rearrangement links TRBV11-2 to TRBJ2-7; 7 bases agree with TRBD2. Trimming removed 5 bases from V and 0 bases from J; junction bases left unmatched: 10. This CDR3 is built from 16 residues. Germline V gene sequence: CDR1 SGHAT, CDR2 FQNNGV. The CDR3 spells CASSPHLAAASYEQYF. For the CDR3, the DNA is TGTGCCAGCAGCCCTCACCTAGCGGCGGCCTCCTACGAGCAGTACTTC.

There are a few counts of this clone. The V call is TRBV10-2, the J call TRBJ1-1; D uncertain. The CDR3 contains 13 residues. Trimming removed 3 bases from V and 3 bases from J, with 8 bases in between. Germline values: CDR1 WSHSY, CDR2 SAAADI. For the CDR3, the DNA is TGCGCCAGCAGTGATCCGGGAGACACTGAAGCTTTCTTT. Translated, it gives CASSDPGDTEAFF.

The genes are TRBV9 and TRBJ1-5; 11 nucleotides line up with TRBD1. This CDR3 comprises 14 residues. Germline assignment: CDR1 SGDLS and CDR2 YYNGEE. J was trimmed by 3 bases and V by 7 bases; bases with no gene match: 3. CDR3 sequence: CASSGQGVNQPQHF. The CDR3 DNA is TGTGCCAGCTCGGGACAGGGGGTCAATCAGCCCCAGCATTTT.

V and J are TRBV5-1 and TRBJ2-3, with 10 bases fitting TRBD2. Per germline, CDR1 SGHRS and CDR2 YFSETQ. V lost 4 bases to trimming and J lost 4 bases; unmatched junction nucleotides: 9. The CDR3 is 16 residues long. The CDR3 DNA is TGCGCCAGCAGCCTCATAAGCGGGAGGGAGCCAGATACGCAGTATTTT. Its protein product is CASSLISGREPDTQYF.

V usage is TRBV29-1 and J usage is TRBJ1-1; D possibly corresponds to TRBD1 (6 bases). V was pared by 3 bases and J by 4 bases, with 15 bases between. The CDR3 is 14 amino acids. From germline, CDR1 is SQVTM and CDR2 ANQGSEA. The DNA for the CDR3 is TGCAGCGTTGAGGGGGGGCTGGGGAGCACTGAAGCTTTCTTT. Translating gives CSVEGGLGSTEAFF.

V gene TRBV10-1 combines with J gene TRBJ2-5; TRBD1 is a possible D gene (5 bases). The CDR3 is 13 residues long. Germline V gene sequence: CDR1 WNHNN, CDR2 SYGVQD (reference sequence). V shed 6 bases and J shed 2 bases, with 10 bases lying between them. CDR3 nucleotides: TGCGCCAGCAGCGGACACCTACAAGAGACCCAGTACTTC. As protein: CASSGHLQETQYF.

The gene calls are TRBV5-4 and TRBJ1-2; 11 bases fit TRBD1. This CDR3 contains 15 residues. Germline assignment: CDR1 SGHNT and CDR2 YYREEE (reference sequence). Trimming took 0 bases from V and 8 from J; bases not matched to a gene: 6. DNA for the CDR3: TGTGCCAGCAGCTTGGCCGGGGGACAGGGGGGCGGCTACACCTTC. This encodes CASSLAGGQGGGYTF. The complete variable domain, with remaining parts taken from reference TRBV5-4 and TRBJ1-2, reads ETGVTQSPTHLIKTRGQQVTLRCSSQSGHNTVSWYQQALGQGPQFIFQYYREEENGRGNFPPRFSGLQFPNYSSELNVNALELDDSALYLCASSLAGGQGGGYTFGSGTRLTVV.

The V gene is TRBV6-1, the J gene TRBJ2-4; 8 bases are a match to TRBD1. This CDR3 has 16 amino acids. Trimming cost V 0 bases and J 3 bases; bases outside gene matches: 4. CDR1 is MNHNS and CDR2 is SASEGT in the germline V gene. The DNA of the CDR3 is TGTGCCAGCAGTGAAGCAGACAGGGGACTCAAAAACATTCAGTACTTC. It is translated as CASSEADRGLKNIQYF.

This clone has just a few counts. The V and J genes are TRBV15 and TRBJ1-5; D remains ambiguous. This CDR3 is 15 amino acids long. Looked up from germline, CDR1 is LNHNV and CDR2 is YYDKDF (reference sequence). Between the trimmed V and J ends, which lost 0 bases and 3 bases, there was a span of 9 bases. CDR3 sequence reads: CATSRDRQVNQPQHF. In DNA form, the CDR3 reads TGTGCCACCAGCAGAGATAGGCAGGTCAATCAGCCCCAGCATTTT.